This is a list of T cell receptor beta chains from one sample in a study of blood T cell repertoires in COVID-19. Generated by immunoSEQ multiplex PCR, the TCRdb table keeps only in-frame clones and is missing some. Among 11,000 or so clones listed, just over 70% were seen once. The sequencing sample was made of peripheral blood. The receptors stem from a man in his 60s with COVID-19, enrolled during active disease. Both conserved end residues are part of each CDR3. The D gene is left open where the match is weak. Clone size, where shown, is once, few, many, or a class for clones that have expanded.

J gene | V gene | clone size | D gene | CDR3 DNA | CDR3 protein
TRBJ1-3 | TRBV5-1 | . | . | TGCGCCAGCAGCTTGACAGCTATATCTGGAAACACCATATATTTT | CASSLTAISGNTIYF
TRBJ2-2 | TRBV28 | few | TRBD1 | TGTGCCAGCAGTCTCTTGGGACAGGCCCTCACCGGGGAGCTGTTTTTT | CASSLLGQALTGELFF
TRBJ1-3 | TRBV5-6 | few | . | TGTGCCAGCAGCGTCGTGTTCTCCGGAAACACCATATATTTT | CASSVVFSGNTIYF
TRBJ2-7 | TRBV5-1 | . | . | TGCGCCAGCAGCTTGGAAAGAGGTAGGCGGCGGGACGGCGTTCCCTACGAGCAGTACTTC | CASSLERGRRRDGVPYEQYF
TRBJ1-4 | TRBV9 | . | TRBD1 | TGTGCCAGCAGTAAAGGACAGGGGGAAAAACTGTTTTTT | CASSKGQGEKLFF
TRBJ2-6 | TRBV23-1 | . | . | TGCGCCGCCAGGGGGGCCAACGTCCTGACTTTC | CAARGANVLTF
TRBJ1-5 | TRBV7-9 | . | . | TGTGCCAGCAGCTTAGACGGCAGGGAGGATCAGCCCCAGCATTTT | CASSLDGREDQPQHF
TRBJ2-5 | TRBV7-6 | . | . | TGTGCCAGCAGCTTCGGGACACTCGAGACCCAGTACTTC | CASSFGTLETQYF
TRBJ2-5 | TRBV29-1 | . | TRBD2 | TGCAGCGTTTACCGACTAGCGGGAATGGAGACCCAGTACTTC | CSVYRLAGMETQYF
TRBJ1-3 | TRBV7-2 | medium-sized | . | TGTGCCAGCAGCTTACACGGGGGGTCTGGAAACACCATATATTTT | CASSLHGGSGNTIYF
TRBJ2-1 | TRBV6-5 | . | TRBD1 | TGTGCCAGCAGGGGGACAGGGGTCAATGAGCAGTTCTTC | CASRGTGVNEQFF
TRBJ1-4 | TRBV7-9 | . | . | TGTGCCAGCAGCCCCGGGATCTCCCCTGAAAAACTGTTTTTT | CASSPGISPEKLFF
TRBJ1-4 | TRBV5-6 | . | TRBD1 | TGTGCCAGCAGCTCCTGGACAGGGGTAAATGAAAAACTGTTTTTT | CASSSWTGVNEKLFF
TRBJ1-1 | TRBV12-3/TRBV12-4 | . | . | TGTGCCAGCAGTTTAGGACCGGGAACTGAAGCTTTCTTT | CASSLGPGTEAFF
TRBJ1-1 | TRBV10-3 | . | . | TGTGCCATCAGTGAGATTCAGGGATACACTGAAGCTTTCTTT | CAISEIQGYTEAFF
TRBJ2-1 | TRBV9 | . | . | TGTGCCAGCAGCCGGTTACCTGGAGGGTCCTACAATGAGCAGTTCTTC | CASSRLPGGSYNEQFF
TRBJ1-4 | TRBV7-2 | . | . | TGTGCCAGCAGAAGTCGTGGACAACCTAATGAAAAACTGTTTTTT | CASRSRGQPNEKLFF
TRBJ1-1 | TRBV10-3 | . | . | TGTGCCATCAGTGATCGGGGATGGGACACTGAAGCTTTCTTT | CAISDRGWDTEAFF
TRBJ2-3 | TRBV24-1 | . | . | TGTGCCACCAGTGATCTCGGGCAGGGGGGAAAATCAGATACGCAGTATTTT | CATSDLGQGGKSDTQYF
TRBJ2-7 | TRBV5-1 | once | . | TGCGCCAGCAGCCTCAGCCCCGGCGGCTACGAGCAGTACTTC | CASSLSPGGYEQYF
TRBJ2-1 | TRBV7-2 | few | TRBD2 | TGTGCCAGCAGCTTAGAACTAGCGGGGGGGCATTTTGAGCAGTTCTTC | CASSLELAGGHFEQFF
TRBJ2-1 | TRBV5-1 | . | TRBD1 | TGCGCCAGCAGCCCTCCGGGACAGGGTTACAATGAGCAGTTCTTC | CASSPPGQGYNEQFF
TRBJ2-3 | TRBV10-3 | . | TRBD1 | TGTGCCATCAGCCCGACAGGGGGCGTCACAGATACGCAGTATTTT | CAISPTGGVTDTQYF
TRBJ2-5 | TRBV6-1 | . | TRBD2 | TGTGCCAGCAGTGAAGCGACCGGGGGGCAAGAGACCCAGTACTTC | CASSEATGGQETQYF
TRBJ2-3 | TRBV7-3 | . | . | TGTGCCAGCAGCATAGGGGTTACTAGCACAGATACGCAGTATTTT | CASSIGVTSTDTQYF
TRBJ1-5 | TRBV6-5 | . | . | TGTGCCAGCAGCTTATCGAGGGGGAAGCTTCAGCCCCAGCATTTT | CASSLSRGKLQPQHF
TRBJ1-2 | TRBV6-5 | . | . | TGTGCCAGCAGTTACGTCCAGGGGAGCGGCTACACCTTC | CASSYVQGSGYTF
TRBJ1-2 | TRBV19 | . | TRBD1 | TGTGCCACAAGGGACAGGGGGCTGAACTATGGCTACACCTTC | CATRDRGLNYGYTF
TRBJ2-5 | TRBV7-2 | . | TRBD2 | TGTGCCAGCAGCTTAGGCCTAGCGGTTCAAGAGACCCAGTACTTC | CASSLGLAVQETQYF
TRBJ2-7 | TRBV6-5 | . | TRBD2 | TGTGCCAGCTGGGGTGGCGGGGGCTACGAGCAGTACTTC | CASWGGGGYEQYF
TRBJ2-1 | TRBV27 | . | . | TGTGCCAGCAGTTTACTCCGGCGGGGCGATTACAATGAGCAGTTCTTC | CASSLLRRGDYNEQFF
TRBJ2-2 | TRBV4-3 | . | . | TGCGCCAGCAGCTATAAATCCCTCGGGGAGCTGTTTTTT | CASSYKSLGELFF
TRBJ1-5 | TRBV12-2 | . | . | TGTGCAAGTCGCTTTAACAGGCCCAATCAGCCCCAGCATTTT | CASRFNRPNQPQHF
TRBJ1-1 | TRBV27 | . | TRBD1 | TGTGCCAGCAGTTTCCGGACAGGGGGCCTCATGAACACTGAAGCTTTCTTT | CASSFRTGGLMNTEAFF
TRBJ2-5 | TRBV5-4 | few | TRBD2 | TGTGCCAGCAGCTCGGAACCGGGAGGACAAGAGACCCAGTACTTC | CASSSEPGGQETQYF
TRBJ1-1 | TRBV5-5 | . | . | TGTGCCAGCAGCTTGTACGGGTGGGACACTGAAGCTTTCTTT | CASSLYGWDTEAFF
TRBJ1-1 | TRBV7-2 | . | . | TGTGCCAGCAGCCCGTACGGGGGGCGGTCGACTGAAGCTTTCTTT | CASSPYGGRSTEAFF
TRBJ1-1 | TRBV6-5 | . | . | TGTGCCAGCAGTTACTTGGCCCTGGGGGGCACTGAAGCTTTCTTT | CASSYLALGGTEAFF
TRBJ2-1 | TRBV4-1 | . | TRBD2 | TGCGCCAGCAGCCAAGGGATGACTAGCGGGAGTGGGAATGAGCAGTTCTTC | CASSQGMTSGSGNEQFF
TRBJ2-3 | TRBV28 | few | TRBD1 | TGTGCCAGCAGGCTCCAGGGGGTTAGCACAGATACGCAGTATTTT | CASRLQGVSTDTQYF
TRBJ1-1 | TRBV18 | . | TRBD1 | TGTGCCAGCTCACCACCGAGGGGGCTCACTGAAGCTTTCTTT | CASSPPRGLTEAFF
TRBJ2-5 | TRBV7-9 | few | TRBD1 | TGTGCCAGCAGCCCGACAGGGCAAGAGACCCAGTACTTC | CASSPTGQETQYF
TRBJ2-2 | TRBV9 | . | . | TGTGCCAGCAGCGTAGAACCCGCAGGGGCGAACACCGGGGAGCTGTTTTTT | CASSVEPAGANTGELFF
TRBJ2-3 | TRBV7-9 | . | TRBD1 | TGTGCCAGCAGCTACCCGGACAGGGCGCGCACAGATACGCAGTATTTT | CASSYPDRARTDTQYF
TRBJ1-5 | TRBV29-1 | . | TRBD1 | TGCAGCGTTGTCCAGGGGGCAGGGGGCAATCAGCCCCAGCATTTT | CSVVQGAGGNQPQHF
TRBJ2-2 | TRBV9 | . | TRBD2 | TGTGCCAGCAGCGCTGGACTAGCGGGACCCGGGGAGCTGTTTTTT | CASSAGLAGPGELFF
TRBJ1-5 | TRBV28 | . | TRBD1 | TGTGCCAGCAGTTATACAGGGGCCCGCAATCAGCCCCAGCATTTT | CASSYTGARNQPQHF
TRBJ2-1 | TRBV3-1/TRBV3-2 | few | . | TGTGCCAGCAGCCTCTTCTACGACAATGAGCAGTTCTTC | CASSLFYDNEQFF
TRBJ2-3 | TRBV25-1 | . | TRBD1 | TGTGCCAGGGGTGACAGGGCAAGAAATACGCAGTATTTT | CARGDRARNTQYF
TRBJ1-2 | TRBV28 | . | TRBD1 | TGTGCCAGTGGGAAGGAGCCCTACGACAGGGAGTATGGCTACACCTTC | CASGKEPYDREYGYTF
TRBJ1-2 | TRBV19 | . | . | TGTGCCAGTAGTGGCAGAAACTATGGCTACACCTTC | CASSGRNYGYTF
TRBJ1-1 | TRBV18 | . | . | TGTGCCAGCTCACCACTTCGAGAGTATGCTGAAGCTTTCTTT | CASSPLREYAEAFF
TRBJ1-2 | TRBV12-5 | . | TRBD1 | TGTGCTAGTGGTCGCATGTCTGGACAGGGGGTCTGGGGCTACACCTTC | CASGRMSGQGVWGYTF
TRBJ1-2 | TRBV28 | . | . | TGTGCCAGCAGTTTGCCGTCGGCAGGATGGTTCGACGGCTACACCTTC | CASSLPSAGWFDGYTF
TRBJ1-2 | TRBV2 | once | . | TGTGCCAGCAATGACTGGGCAGGGCAAGGCTACACCTTC | CASNDWAGQGYTF
TRBJ1-1 | TRBV27 | few | . | TGTGCCAGCAGGTTTGGGCCGCCGGATATGAACACTGAAGCTTTCTTT | CASRFGPPDMNTEAFF
TRBJ2-1 | TRBV24-1 | . | . | TGTGCCACCAGTGATAAAGGGAGCTTCTACAATGAGCAGTTCTTC | CATSDKGSFYNEQFF